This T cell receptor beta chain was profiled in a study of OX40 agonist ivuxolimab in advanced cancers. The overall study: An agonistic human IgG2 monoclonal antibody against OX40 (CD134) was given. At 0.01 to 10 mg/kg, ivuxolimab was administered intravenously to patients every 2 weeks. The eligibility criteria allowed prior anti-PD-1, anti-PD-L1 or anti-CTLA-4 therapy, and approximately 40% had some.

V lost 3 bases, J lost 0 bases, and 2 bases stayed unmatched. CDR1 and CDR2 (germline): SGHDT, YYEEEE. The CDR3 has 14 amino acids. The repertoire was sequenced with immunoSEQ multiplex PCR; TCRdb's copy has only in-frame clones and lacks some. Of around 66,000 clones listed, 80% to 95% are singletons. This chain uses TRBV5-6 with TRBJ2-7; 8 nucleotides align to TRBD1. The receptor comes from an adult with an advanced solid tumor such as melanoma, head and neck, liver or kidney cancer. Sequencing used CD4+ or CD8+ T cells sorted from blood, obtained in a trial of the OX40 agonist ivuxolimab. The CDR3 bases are TGTGCCAGCAGCTGGGACAGGTCCTCCTACGAGCAGTACTTC. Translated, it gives CASSWDRSSYEQYF.